A single sample gave rise to the 26 T cell receptor beta chains below, sequenced in a study of shared clonotypes between healthy human individuals. Sequencing was performed with immunoSEQ multiplex PCR; in TCRdb, only in-frame clones are kept and a portion is missing. The table records 1.6 million or so clones, roughly 98.5% of them present only once. Sequenced input: naive CD4+ T cells sorted from blood. As to subset: CD45RA+ positively selected. The receptors derive from a man aged 25-45 years in good health.

The chain combines TRBV20-1 with TRBJ2-5; tentatively, D is TRBD2 (6 bases). The CDR3 runs to 11 residues. Germline CDR1 reads DFQATT; CDR2 reads SNEGSKA (reference sequence). V lost 6 bases and J 9 bases, leaving 14 bases between the germline ends. CDR3 in amino acids: CSARLGNPQYF. The CDR3 DNA follows: TGCAGTGCGAGACTAGGCAATCCCCAGTACTTC.

The V call is TRBV6-6, the J call TRBJ2-3; TRBD2 agrees at 13 bases. Germline CDR1 MNHNY, CDR2 SVGAGI (reference sequence). CDR3 length equals 16 residues. Losses at the gene ends were 6 bases for V and 6 bases for J; bases not matched to a gene: 9. This CDR3 is CASRRTSGSLEDTQYF. In nucleotides, the CDR3 is TGTGCCAGCAGACGGACTAGCGGGAGTCTGGAGGATACGCAGTATTTT.

The CDR3 coding sequence is TGTGCCAGTAGGTTGCAAGTAAACTATGGCTACACCTTC. This encodes CASRLQVNYGYTF. The chain uses TRBV19 and TRBJ1-2; no firm D call. V lost 6 bases to trimming and J lost 2 bases, with 10 bases between them. The CDR3 is 13 amino acids. The germline V gene has CDR1 LNHDA and CDR2 SQIVND (reference sequence).

In the case of this clone: Other DNA sequences in this sample translate to the same CDR3. V gene TRBV9 combines with J gene TRBJ2-7, with D tentatively TRBD1 or TRBD2 (6 bases each). The CDR3 spans 13 residues. Germline CDR1 and CDR2: SGDLS and YYNGEE. V shed 0 bases and J shed 6 bases, with 10 bases lying between them. Here the CDR3 reads CASSVVGGGEQYF. The CDR3, as DNA: TGTGCCAGCAGCGTAGTAGGAGGGGGCGAGCAGTACTTC.

The rearrangement joins TRBV5-4 to TRBJ2-7; D is perhaps TRBD1 or TRBD2 (5 bases each). CDR3 length: 15 amino acids. Trimming left V 2 bases short and J 2 bases short, with 14 bases between. CDR1 and CDR2 from the germline V gene are SGHNT and YYREEE (reference sequence). CDR3 coding DNA: TGTGCCAGCAGCTTATCCCCGGGGCTCGCCTACGAGCAGTACTTC. Protein sequence: CASSLSPGLAYEQYF.

The chain is built from TRBV6-1 and TRBJ1-5, with D unclear. This CDR3 is 13 amino acids long. V gave up 2 bases and J gave up 7 bases, with 9 bases separating them. Germline V CDR1 and CDR2: MNHNS, SASEGT. In nucleotides, the CDR3 is TGTGCCAGCAGTGAAAGGCGGCTGCAGCCCCAGCATTTT. This sequence encodes CASSERRLQPQHF.

This rearrangement joins TRBV4-1 to TRBJ2-2; D is possibly TRBD1 (5 bases). Looked up from germline, CDR1 is MGHRA and CDR2 is YSYEKL. V lost 0 bases, J lost 4 bases, and 12 bases lay in between. The CDR3 length is 16 residues. The CDR3 sequence is CASSQELSRATGELFF. CDR3 sequence (DNA): TGCGCCAGCAGCCAAGAATTAAGCAGGGCCACCGGGGAGCTGTTTTTT.

CDR3 sequence (DNA): TGTGCCAGCAGCGTACAGGGTGAGGGCGGTGAGCAGTTCTTC. It specifies CASSVQGEGGEQFF. V and J are TRBV9 and TRBJ2-1, with D tentatively TRBD1 or TRBD2 (5 bases each). The CDR3 covers 14 residues. Germline lookup yields CDR1 SGDLS and CDR2 YYNGEE. V was clipped by 1 base and J by 9 bases, with 14 bases between them. The full variable domain, its missing parts supplied by reference TRBV9 and TRBJ2-1, is DSGVTQTPKHLITATGQRVTLRCSPRSGDLSVYWYQQSLDQGLQFLIQYYNGEERAKGNILERFSAQQFPDLHSELNLSSLELGDSALYFCASSVQGEGGEQFFGPGTRLTVL.

The chain joins TRBV29-1 to TRBJ2-7; D is unresolved. The CDR3 loop spans 13 amino acids. V lost 7 bases and J 2 bases, leaving 15 bases between the germline ends. Germline values: CDR1 SQVTM, CDR2 ANQGSEA. CDR3 sequence: CSAASSTTYEQYF. CDR3 in DNA: TGCAGCGCCGCCTCGAGTACTACCTACGAGCAGTACTTC.

This chain links TRBV5-4 with TRBJ2-3; possibly TRBD1 for D (6 bases). Germline V gene lookup returns CDR1 SGHNT and CDR2 YYREEE (reference sequence). Between the trimmed V and J ends, which lost 0 bases and 9 bases, there was a span of 11 bases. The CDR3 totals 13 residues. This CDR3 reads CASSLEDSKTQYF. For the CDR3, the DNA is TGTGCCAGCAGCTTGGAGGACAGCAAGACGCAGTATTTT.

V usage is TRBV25-1 and J usage is TRBJ2-2; the D is unclear. The CDR3 length is 15 residues. The V gene lost 7 bases and the J gene lost 2 bases, with 14 bases spanning the gap. Germline CDR1 reads MGHDK; CDR2 reads SYGVNS. Written as DNA, the CDR3 is TGTGCCAGCACCTCCGGTCCTGTAAACACCGGGGAGCTGTTTTTT. Its translation: CASTSGPVNTGELFF.

The V gene is TRBV18, the J gene TRBJ1-3; D gene uncertain. Trimming took 2 bases from V and 4 from J, leaving 9 bases between them. The germline V gene has CDR1 KGHSH and CDR2 LQKENI. The CDR3 covers 14 residues. DNA for the CDR3: TGTGCCAGCTCACCAGACACAGACGGAAACACCATATATTTT. Translated, it gives CASSPDTDGNTIYF.

This rearrangement joins TRBV18 to TRBJ1-1; 7 bases are a match to TRBD1. Germline loops: CDR1 KGHSH, CDR2 LQKENI. CDR3 length equals 15 residues. The V gene end was trimmed by 3 bases and the J gene end by 0 bases; junction bases not matched to a gene: 4. CDR3 in DNA: TGTGCCAGCTCACCGCAGGGGGGACTGAACACTGAAGCTTTCTTT. This translates into CASSPQGGLNTEAFF. Complete variable domain (other parts from reference TRBV18 and TRBJ1-1): NAGVMQNPRHLVRRRGQEARLRCSPMKGHSHVYWYRQLPEEGLKFMVYLQKENIIDESGMPKERFSAEFPKEGPSILRIQQVVRGDSAAYFCASSPQGGLNTEAFFGQGTRLTVV.

This sequence joins TRBV25-1 and TRBJ2-3, with TRBD2 matching over 7 bases. Germline trimming cut 3 bases from V and 0 bases from J; bases unmatched to any gene: 6. CDR3 length: 16 amino acids. Germline-derived CDR1 and CDR2 are MGHDK and SYGVNS. The CDR3 spells CASSDWRGRSTDTQYF. The CDR3 DNA sequence: TGTGCCAGCAGTGATTGGCGGGGGAGAAGCACAGATACGCAGTATTTT.

The chain is built from TRBV11-2 and TRBJ2-7, with D perhaps matching TRBD2 (5 bases). CDR3 length: 15 residues. Germline lookup yields CDR1 SGHAT and CDR2 FQNNGV. V lost 5 bases and J 0 bases, leaving 14 bases between the germline ends. The CDR3 DNA is TGTGCCAGCAGCCCAAGGACTTCCAGCTCCTACGAGCAGTACTTC. Its translation is CASSPRTSSSYEQYF.

The DNA for the CDR3 is TGTGCCAGCAGGCAACAGGGGAACACCGGGGAGCTGTTTTTT. It specifies CASRQQGNTGELFF. The J gene is TRBJ2-2, the V gene TRBV6-5, with D perhaps TRBD1 (6 bases). The V end was cut by 6 bases, the J end by 1 base, with 9 bases between. CDR3 size: 14 residues. Germline CDR1 and CDR2: MNHEY and SVGAGI.

As concerns this clone: The same CDR3 is also encoded by other DNA sequences in this sample. The chain links TRBV7-2 to TRBJ2-1; no definite D call. The CDR3 consists of 12 residues. Germline V gene sequence: CDR1 SGHTA, CDR2 FQGNSA. V lost 2 bases and J lost 9, with 8 bases in between. CDR3 region: CASSLTSGEQFF. The CDR3 region has the DNA TGTGCCAGCAGCTTAACCTCGGGTGAGCAGTTCTTC.

Turning to this clone: Compared with germline, one end of the junction differs, possibly owing to a read error. At the DNA level, this CDR3 is encoded by other sequences in the same sample as well. The chain uses TRBV4-1 and TRBJ1-2, with 12 positions matching TRBD1. Per the germline V gene, CDR1 is MGHRA and CDR2 is YSYEKL. The CDR3 extends over 14 amino acids. For the CDR3, the DNA is TGCGCCAGCAGCCAACCGGGACAGGGGGCCGGCTATACCTTC. Amino acids: CASSQPGQGAGYTF.

The chain has TRBV30 and TRBJ2-6; D unresolved. Between the trimmed V and J ends, which lost 1 base and 0 bases, there was a span of 19 bases. The CDR3 sequence is 19 residues long. Germline values: CDR1 GTSNPN, CDR2 SVGIG (reference sequence). The CDR3: CAWSAKFGSSSSGANVLTF. In DNA form, the CDR3 reads TGTGCCTGGAGTGCAAAATTTGGCAGCTCGAGCTCTGGGGCCAACGTCCTGACTTTC.

This sequence joins TRBV28 and TRBJ2-7, with 9 bases that match TRBD1. The CDR3 is made up of 15 amino acids. CDR1 and CDR2 (germline): MDHEN, SYDVKM. After removal of 6 bases from V and 0 bases from J, the junction contained 6 bases not matched to a gene. The CDR3 protein is CASRGGTGSSYEQYF. Written as DNA, the CDR3 is TGTGCCAGCAGGGGAGGGACAGGGTCCTCCTACGAGCAGTACTTC. The full variable domain, with the rest looked up from reference TRBV28 and TRBJ2-7, is DVKVTQSSRYLVKRTGEKVFLECVQDMDHENMFWYRQDPGLGLRLIYFSYDVKMKEKGDIPEGYSVSREKKERFSLILESASTNQTSMYLCASRGGTGSSYEQYFGPGTRLTVT.

This rearrangement joins TRBV18 to TRBJ1-1; D is unresolved. Germline CDR1 reads KGHSH; CDR2 reads LQKENI. This CDR3 contains 14 residues. Trimming stripped 6 bases from V and 4 bases from J, with 15 bases between. CDR3 loop: CASSRVGVGTEAFF. The CDR3 nucleotides read TGTGCCAGCTCCCGGGTTGGGGTGGGCACTGAAGCTTTCTTT.

The chain is built from TRBV4-1 and TRBJ1-1; D remains ambiguous. The CDR3 consists of 12 residues. The V gene's germline CDR1 is MGHRA and CDR2 YSYEKL. V lost 3 bases and J 11 bases, leaving 13 bases between the germline ends. CDR3 DNA sequence: TGCGCCAGCAGCCAGGAGTTAGAATTGGCTTTCTTT. It specifies CASSQELELAFF.

This chain connects TRBV7-3 to TRBJ2-3; 8 bases align to TRBD1. The CDR3 is 16 residues long. CDR1 and CDR2 (germline): SGHTA, FQGTGA. V gave up 5 bases and J gave up 4 bases; unmatched junction bases: 11. CDR3 loop: CASSRTGSGVADTQYF. For the CDR3, the DNA is TGTGCCAGCAGCCGGACAGGGTCGGGAGTGGCAGATACGCAGTATTTT.

The chain links TRBV5-6 to TRBJ2-5; a possible D gene is TRBD1 (5 bases). CDR1 and CDR2 (germline): SGHDT, YYEEEE. V was trimmed by 3 bases and J by 0 bases, leaving 12 bases between them. This CDR3 contains 15 residues. CDR3 nucleotides: TGTGCCAGCAGCTCGACGGACAACTACCAAGAGACCCAGTACTTC. Translation gives CASSSTDNYQETQYF.

CDR3 loop: CASSLDLPQETQYF. CDR3 in DNA: TGTGCCAGCAGCTTAGACTTACCTCAAGAGACCCAGTACTTC. The genes are TRBV11-2 and TRBJ2-5, with D unresolved. The CDR3 contains 14 residues. Trimming stripped 0 bases from V and 2 bases from J, with 7 bases between. The germline gives CDR1 SGHAT, CDR2 FQNNGV.

The J gene is TRBJ2-7, the V gene TRBV5-1, with 10 positions matching TRBD1. The germline CDR1 and CDR2 sequences are SGHRS and YFSETQ. The CDR3 runs to 15 residues. Trimming at V came to 5 bases and at J to 2 bases, leaving 7 bases not matched to a gene. CDR3: CASSSQGTGAYEQYF. CDR3 coding DNA: TGCGCCAGCAGTAGCCAGGGGACAGGGGCCTACGAGCAGTACTTC.